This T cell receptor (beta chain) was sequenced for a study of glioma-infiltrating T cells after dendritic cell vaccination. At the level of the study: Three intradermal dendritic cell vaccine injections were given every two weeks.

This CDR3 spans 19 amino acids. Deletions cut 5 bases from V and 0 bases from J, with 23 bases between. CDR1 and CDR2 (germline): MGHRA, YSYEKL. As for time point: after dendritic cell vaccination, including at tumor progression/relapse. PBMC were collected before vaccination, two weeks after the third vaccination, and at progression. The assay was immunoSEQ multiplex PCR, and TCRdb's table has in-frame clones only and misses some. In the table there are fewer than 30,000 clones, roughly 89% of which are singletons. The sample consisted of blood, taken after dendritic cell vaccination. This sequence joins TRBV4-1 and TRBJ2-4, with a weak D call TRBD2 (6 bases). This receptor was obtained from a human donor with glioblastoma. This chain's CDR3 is CASSSGLISPLLAKNIQYF. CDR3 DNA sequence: TGCGCCAGCAGCTCAGGACTAATTTCCCCCCTACTAGCCAAAAACATTCAGTACTTC.